This TCR beta chain stems from a study of blood T cell repertoires in COVID-19. The participants were between about 18 and 90 years old and came from under 25 US areas. Authors' processing steps: Estimates of nucleated cell counts were drawn from the amplification of reference gene primers. Assay: immunoSEQ multiplex PCR; the TCRdb copy retains only in-frame clones and omits some. V and J calls and clone size follow that table, whereas D and trimming were derived from the DNA. The sample consists of more than 150,000 clones, approximately 80% of them appearing once. V lost 4 bases to trimming and J lost 1 base; unmatched junction nucleotides: 3. Germline CDR1 is LNHDA and CDR2 is SQIVND (reference sequence). The CDR3 is 15 amino acids.

Sequenced: PBMCs or T cells enriched from blood (not recorded which). This receptor was identified in a woman between 50 and 59 years old who had recovered from COVID-19. The chain couples TRBV19 to TRBJ2-7; 11 bases map to TRBD1. Here the CDR3 DNA reads TGTGCCAGTAGTACCGGGACAGGGGGTTCCTACGAGCAGTACTTC. Its translation: CASSTGTGGSYEQYF.